This is a list of T cell receptor beta chains from one sample in a study of beta chain features in type 1 diabetes. The method was immunoSEQ multiplex PCR; TCRdb's version includes in-frame clones alone and lacks a portion of them. Among some 230,000 clones listed, 9% to 10% were seen once. Source material: naive CD4+ T cells from blood. These receptor sequences come from a young woman in good health. The CDR3 runs from the conserved cysteine through the conserved F or W. The D gene is left open where the match is weak.

v_call	d_call	cdr3_aa
TRBV2	-	CASSAILTYTEAFF
TRBV29-1	TRBD2	CSVPGGGNGEQYF
TRBV30	-	CASQGLGEKLFF
TRBV29-1	TRBD1	CSVARTGRTDTQYF
TRBV19	TRBD2	CASARGSSYNEQFF
TRBV5-1	-	CASSLWESRSEAFF
TRBV9	-	CASSAQGSYGYTF
TRBV30	TRBD2	CAWSGGGTGELFF
TRBV5-1	TRBD1	CASSHAKGRVTGQYNEQFF
TRBV30	-	CAWSVLGRLGETQYF
TRBV20-1	-	CSGIGDTEAFF
TRBV15	TRBD1	CATSRLTGGYTEAFF
TRBV30	-	CAWSIPPTGGETQYF
TRBV5-4	TRBD1	CASSAGTGSPSQETQYF
TRBV5-1	TRBD1	CASSMGQGQETQYF
TRBV6-5	-	CASRRGYEQYF
TRBV7-2	-	CASSFRLAYEQYF
TRBV5-8	-	CASSRRGGATQPQHF
TRBV15	-	CATSPAQGNPQHF
TRBV30	-	CAWQGGYGYTF
TRBV5-4	-	CASSLGTGETQYF
TRBV7-9	TRBD1	CASSSKTGASETQYF
TRBV30	-	CAWAGYGYTF
TRBV9	TRBD1	CASRLTGDTEAFF
TRBV6-1	-	CASSTQGGAQETQYF
TRBV7-7	-	CASRQALGEKLFF
TRBV5-4	TRBD1	CASSSSTGGDTQYF
TRBV28	TRBD1	CASRYGQGKGYEQYF
TRBV25-1	-	CASGSSRQQETQYF
TRBV7-9	-	CASSLGGANTEAFF
TRBV29-1	TRBD2	CSGGLANNEQFF
TRBV27	TRBD1	CASSSRPGTGIQPQHF
TRBV7-9	TRBD2	CASSPGLAGNTGELFF
TRBV4-1	-	CASSHAGTQNTGELFF
TRBV10-1	-	CASRPDSVWEQYF
TRBV6-5	-	CASSYGPPANIQYF
TRBV5-4	TRBD2	CASSLSGGASDEQYF
TRBV7-2	TRBD2	CASSLRAGGPYEQYF